Listed below are T cell receptor beta chains from one sample, sequenced in a study of regulatory T cells in long-lasting Graves disease. TCRdb passed the multiplex PCR reads through MiXCR, listing each CDR3 protein once. The data contain roughly 380,000 distinct CDR3 sequences, 15% to 19% of them singletons. The specimen was peripheral blood mononuclear cells (PBMCs), collected at new diagnosis, from a patient treated with antithyroid drugs. The receptors come from a female donor with Graves disease. Each CDR3 is given without its conserved first and last residue. A D gene is named only where the DNA matches it firmly.

v_call: TRBV3-1; d_call: NA; j_call: TRBJ1-1; cdr3_aa: ASSQVRGGENTEAF
v_call: TRBV7-8; d_call: NA; j_call: TRBJ2-2; cdr3_aa: ASSLGVGGSNTGELF
v_call: TRBV6-2/TRBV6-3; d_call: NA; j_call: TRBJ2-5; cdr3_aa: ASIGWEVNQETQY
v_call: TRBV5-1; d_call: NA; j_call: TRBJ1-1; cdr3_aa: ASSTSRVGGTEAF
v_call: TRBV7-9; d_call: TRBD2; j_call: TRBJ2-1; cdr3_aa: ASSFRGLAPYNEQF
v_call: TRBV12-3/TRBV12-4; d_call: TRBD1; j_call: TRBJ1-1; cdr3_aa: ASSYTGQGARGTEAF
v_call: TRBV2; d_call: NA; j_call: TRBJ1-1; cdr3_aa: ASIRLEAF
v_call: TRBV5-1; d_call: TRBD2; j_call: TRBJ2-7; cdr3_aa: ASSLDSGDDEQY
v_call: TRBV19; d_call: NA; j_call: TRBJ1-1; cdr3_aa: ASSIYGMNTEAF
v_call: TRBV6-1; d_call: NA; j_call: TRBJ1-1; cdr3_aa: ASETRGNTEAF
v_call: TRBV12-3/TRBV12-4; d_call: NA; j_call: TRBJ2-7; cdr3_aa: ASSFAGSTYEQY
v_call: TRBV2; d_call: NA; j_call: TRBJ2-2; cdr3_aa: ASSDLLPGDGELF
v_call: TRBV29-1; d_call: NA; j_call: TRBJ2-3; cdr3_aa: SVPRQDRADTQY
v_call: TRBV12-3/TRBV12-4; d_call: TRBD1; j_call: TRBJ1-1; cdr3_aa: ASSFWDRNTEAF
v_call: TRBV20-1; d_call: NA; j_call: TRBJ1-5; cdr3_aa: SASGQGGQPQH